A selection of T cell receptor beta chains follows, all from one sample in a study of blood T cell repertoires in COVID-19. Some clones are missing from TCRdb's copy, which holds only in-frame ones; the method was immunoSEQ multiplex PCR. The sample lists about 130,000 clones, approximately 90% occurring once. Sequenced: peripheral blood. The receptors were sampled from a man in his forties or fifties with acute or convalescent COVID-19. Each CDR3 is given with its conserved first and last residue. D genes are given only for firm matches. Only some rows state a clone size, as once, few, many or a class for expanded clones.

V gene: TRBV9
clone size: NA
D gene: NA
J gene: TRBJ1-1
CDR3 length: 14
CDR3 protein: CASTRAVSKTEAFF
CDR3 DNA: TGTGCCAGCACCCGTGCAGTTTCGAAAACTGAAGCTTTCTTT

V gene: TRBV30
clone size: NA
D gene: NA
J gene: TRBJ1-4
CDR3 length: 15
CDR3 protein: CAWSVGGTSWEKLFF
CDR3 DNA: TGTGCCTGGAGTGTCGGGGGGACCTCTTGGGAAAAACTGTTTTTT

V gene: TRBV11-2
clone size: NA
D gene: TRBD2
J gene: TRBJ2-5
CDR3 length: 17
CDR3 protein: CASSLEFFTSGQETQYF
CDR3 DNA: TGTGCCAGCAGCTTAGAGTTTTTTACTAGCGGACAAGAGACCCAGTACTTC

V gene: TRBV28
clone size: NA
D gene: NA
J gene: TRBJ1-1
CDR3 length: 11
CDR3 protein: CASSLNREAFF
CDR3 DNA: TGTGCCAGCAGTTTAAACAGGGAAGCTTTCTTT

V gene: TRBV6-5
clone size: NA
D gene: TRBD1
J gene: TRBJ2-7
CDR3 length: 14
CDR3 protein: CASKGQGAIYEQYF
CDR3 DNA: TGTGCCAGCAAAGGACAGGGGGCGATCTACGAGCAGTACTTC

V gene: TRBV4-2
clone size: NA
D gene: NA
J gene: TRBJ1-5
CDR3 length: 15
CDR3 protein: CASSQEGEGNQPQHF
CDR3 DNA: TGTGCCAGCAGCCAAGAGGGGGAGGGCAATCAGCCCCAGCATTTT

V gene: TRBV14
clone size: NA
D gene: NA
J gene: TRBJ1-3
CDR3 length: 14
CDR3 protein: CASSPTASGNTIYF
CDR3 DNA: TGTGCCAGCAGCCCGACAGCCTCTGGAAACACCATATATTTT

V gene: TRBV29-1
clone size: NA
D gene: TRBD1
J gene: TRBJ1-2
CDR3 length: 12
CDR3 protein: CSGRMRGLGYTF
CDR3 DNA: TGCAGCGGCAGGATGAGGGGGCTTGGCTACACCTTC

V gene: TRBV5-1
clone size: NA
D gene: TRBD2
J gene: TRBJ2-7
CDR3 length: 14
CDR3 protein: CASTMSGGAYEQYF
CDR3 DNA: TGCGCCAGCACCATGAGCGGGGGGGCCTACGAGCAGTACTTC

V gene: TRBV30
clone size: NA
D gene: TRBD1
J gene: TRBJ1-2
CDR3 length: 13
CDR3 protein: CAWTSAGGIGYTF
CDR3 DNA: TGTGCCTGGACGTCGGCAGGGGGCATCGGCTACACCTTC

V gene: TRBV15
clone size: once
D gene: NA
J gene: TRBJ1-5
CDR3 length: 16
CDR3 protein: CATSRDGAGINQPQHF
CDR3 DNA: TGTGCCACCAGCAGAGATGGCGCAGGAATTAATCAGCCCCAGCATTTT

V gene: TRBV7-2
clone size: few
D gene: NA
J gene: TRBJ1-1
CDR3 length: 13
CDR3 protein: CASSPQAGTEAFF
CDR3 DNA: TGTGCCAGCAGCCCCCAGGCTGGGACTGAAGCTTTCTTT

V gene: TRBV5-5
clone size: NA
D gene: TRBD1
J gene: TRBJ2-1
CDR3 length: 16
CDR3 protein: CASTSTRDREADEQFF
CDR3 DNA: TGTGCCAGCACCTCCACCCGGGACAGGGAGGCGGATGAGCAGTTCTTC

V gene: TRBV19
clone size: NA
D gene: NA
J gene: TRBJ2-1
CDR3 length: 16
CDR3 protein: CASSIAGGNSYNEQFF
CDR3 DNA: TGTGCCAGTAGTATTGCGGGCGGGAATTCCTACAATGAGCAGTTCTTC

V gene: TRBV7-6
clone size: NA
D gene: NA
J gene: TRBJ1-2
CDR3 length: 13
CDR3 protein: CASSMDGGYGYTF
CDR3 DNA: TGTGCCAGCAGCATGGACGGGGGCTATGGCTACACCTTC

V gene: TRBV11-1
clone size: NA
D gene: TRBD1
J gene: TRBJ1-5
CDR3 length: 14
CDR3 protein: CASSSGQPGQPQHF
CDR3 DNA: TGTGCCAGCAGCTCGGGACAGCCAGGCCAGCCCCAGCATTTT

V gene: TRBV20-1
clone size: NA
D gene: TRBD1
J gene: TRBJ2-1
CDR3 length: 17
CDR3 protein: CSASGQGAAGSYNEQFF
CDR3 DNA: TGCAGTGCTAGTGGACAGGGGGCGGCCGGGTCCTACAATGAGCAGTTCTTC

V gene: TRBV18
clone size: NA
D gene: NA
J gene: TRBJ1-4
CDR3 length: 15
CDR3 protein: CASSPPDGGNEKLFF
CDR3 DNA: TGTGCCAGCTCACCCCCGGACGGGGGAAATGAAAAACTGTTTTTT

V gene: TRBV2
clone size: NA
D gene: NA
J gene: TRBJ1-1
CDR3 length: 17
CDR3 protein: CASSFNWGGRDATEAFF
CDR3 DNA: TGTGCCAGCAGTTTTAATTGGGGGGGCAGGGATGCGACTGAAGCTTTCTTT

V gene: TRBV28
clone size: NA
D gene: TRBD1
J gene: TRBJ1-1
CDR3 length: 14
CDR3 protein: CASTSQGAYTEAFF
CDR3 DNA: TGTGCCAGCACATCTCAGGGGGCGTACACTGAAGCTTTCTTT

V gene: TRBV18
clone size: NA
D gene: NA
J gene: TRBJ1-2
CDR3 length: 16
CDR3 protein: CASSPGRDEGWAGYTF
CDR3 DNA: TGTGCCAGCTCACCCGGGAGGGACGAGGGATGGGCTGGCTACACCTTC

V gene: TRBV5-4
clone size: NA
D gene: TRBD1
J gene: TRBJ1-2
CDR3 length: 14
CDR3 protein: CASSDPQGARGYTF
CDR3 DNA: TGTGCCAGCAGCGACCCTCAGGGGGCGCGTGGCTACACCTTC

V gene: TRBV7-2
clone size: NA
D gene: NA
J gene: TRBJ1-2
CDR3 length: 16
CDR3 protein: CASSSAARDSFYGYTF
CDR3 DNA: TGTGCCAGCAGCTCAGCGGCTAGGGACTCGTTCTATGGCTACACCTTC

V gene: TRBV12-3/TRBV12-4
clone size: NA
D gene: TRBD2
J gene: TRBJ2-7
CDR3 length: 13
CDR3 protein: CASRRGRRYEQYF
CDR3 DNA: TGTGCCAGCCGGCGCGGGAGGAGGTACGAGCAGTACTTC

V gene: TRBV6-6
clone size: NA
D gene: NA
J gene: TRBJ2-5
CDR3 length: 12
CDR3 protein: CASSIGLETQYF
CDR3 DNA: TGTGCCAGCAGCATCGGTCTGGAGACCCAGTACTTC

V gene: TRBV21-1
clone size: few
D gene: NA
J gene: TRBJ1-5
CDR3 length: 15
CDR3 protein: CASSSPFDRNQPQHF
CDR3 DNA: TGTGCCAGCAGCTCCCCCTTCGACAGAAATCAGCCCCAGCATTTT

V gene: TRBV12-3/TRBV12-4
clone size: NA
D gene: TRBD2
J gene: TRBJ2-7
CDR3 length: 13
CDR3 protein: CASSKTSGPLKYF
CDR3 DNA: TGTGCCAGCAGTAAGACTAGCGGGCCCCTTAAGTACTTC

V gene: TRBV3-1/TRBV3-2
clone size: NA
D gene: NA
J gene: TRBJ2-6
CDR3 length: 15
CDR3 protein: CASSQGRPGANVLTF
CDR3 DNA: TGTGCCAGCAGCCAAGGGAGACCTGGGGCCAACGTCCTGACTTTC

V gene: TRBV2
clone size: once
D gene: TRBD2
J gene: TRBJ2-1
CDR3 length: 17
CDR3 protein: CASKSGTSGYSGSEQFF
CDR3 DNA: TGTGCCAGCAAATCCGGGACTAGCGGTTACTCGGGCAGTGAGCAGTTCTTC

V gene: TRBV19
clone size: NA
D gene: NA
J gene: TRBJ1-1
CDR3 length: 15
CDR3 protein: CASTLGGGRSTEAFF
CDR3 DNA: TGTGCCAGTACTTTAGGGGGGGGTCGTAGCACTGAAGCTTTCTTT

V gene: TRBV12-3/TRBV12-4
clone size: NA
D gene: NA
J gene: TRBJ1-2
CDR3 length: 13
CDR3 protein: CASSFGANYGYTF
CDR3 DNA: TGTGCCAGCAGTTTTGGGGCGAACTATGGCTACACCTTC

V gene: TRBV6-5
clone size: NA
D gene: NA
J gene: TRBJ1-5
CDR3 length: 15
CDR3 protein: CASSRAGGINQPQHF
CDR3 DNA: TGTGCCAGCAGTAGGGCTGGAGGGATCAATCAGCCCCAGCATTTT

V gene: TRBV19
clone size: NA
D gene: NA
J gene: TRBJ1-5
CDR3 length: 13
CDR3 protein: CASSIDPDQPQHF
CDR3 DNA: TGTGCCAGTAGTATAGACCCGGATCAGCCCCAGCATTTT

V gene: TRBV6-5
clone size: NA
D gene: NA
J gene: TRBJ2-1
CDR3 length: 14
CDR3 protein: CAIRLQLSYNEQFF
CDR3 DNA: TGTGCCATCCGACTCCAGTTATCCTACAATGAGCAGTTCTTC

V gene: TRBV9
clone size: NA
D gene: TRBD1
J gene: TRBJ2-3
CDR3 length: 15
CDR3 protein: CASSVRDSEHGTQYF
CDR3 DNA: TGTGCCAGCAGCGTCCGGGACAGCGAGCATGGTACGCAGTATTTT

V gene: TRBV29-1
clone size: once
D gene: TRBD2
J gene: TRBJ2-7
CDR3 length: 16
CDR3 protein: CSVGLAGVEGGRQQYF
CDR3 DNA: TGCAGCGTTGGACTAGCGGGAGTGGAGGGCGGTCGACAGCAGTACTTC

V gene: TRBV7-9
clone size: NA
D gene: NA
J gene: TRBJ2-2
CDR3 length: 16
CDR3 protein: CASSLVGTRADGELFF
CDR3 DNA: TGTGCCAGCAGCTTAGTCGGAACCAGGGCGGACGGGGAGCTGTTTTTT

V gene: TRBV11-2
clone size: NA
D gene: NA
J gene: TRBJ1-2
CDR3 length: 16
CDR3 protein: CASSSLDRPTNYGYTF
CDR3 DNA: TGTGCCAGCAGCTCATTGGACAGACCGACTAACTATGGCTACACCTTC

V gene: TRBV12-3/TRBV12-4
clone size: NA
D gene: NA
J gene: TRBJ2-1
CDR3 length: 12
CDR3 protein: CASTILANEQFF
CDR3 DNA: TGTGCCAGCACCATTCTAGCGAATGAGCAGTTCTTC

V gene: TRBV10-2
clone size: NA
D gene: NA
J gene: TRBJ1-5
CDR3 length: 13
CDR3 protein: CASASGSNQPQHF
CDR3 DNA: TGCGCCAGCGCCTCAGGGAGCAATCAGCCCCAGCATTTT